Sequencing of this T cell receptor (delta chain) was carried out in a study of delta chains in infants with herpesvirus infections (dated by TCRdb to the early 2020s). Turning to the overall study: The study prospectively followed a Ugandan infant birth cohort from birth to characterize gammadelta T cell responses to primary cytomegalovirus (CMV) infection. In infants who were infected with CMV after birth, the study searched for a public fetal Vdelta1/Vgamma8 gammadelta TCR clonotype. From PBMC, gammadelta TCRs were sequenced for some 19 CMV-infected infants (one congenitally infected) and fewer than 10 CMV-uninfected infants who had sufficient sample available. Infant blood samples were grouped into approximate age categories of 1.5, 4, 8 and 12 months. Previously published Belgian fetal and cord blood gammadelta TCR data were included only for comparison and were not generated in this cohort. Study-level results and caveats: Public-clonotype frequency among Vdelta1 cells appeared to be inversely correlated with age at infection and was observed to decay rapidly, seemingly without persisting beyond two to three months. Presence of the public clonotype at levels below the detection limit might still occur in CMV-uninfected infants. The public clonotype was detected only at the first time point after infection and was not found in uninfected infants or in infants infected after 120 days. Limitations noted by the authors included a small sample size and a lack of race- or environment-matched controls, because nearly all Ugandans acquire CMV before adulthood. Of 15 to 20 CMV-infected infants, several carried the public Vdelta1 clonotype: the congenitally infected infant plus three who were infected postnatally before 120 days of age.

The library was prepared using RT-PCR. To generate TCR cDNA, RNA from PBMC was reverse transcribed using SuperScript II together with primers specific for the gamma chain and the delta chain. Purification of cDNA was performed with AMPure XP beads, after which the cDNA was amplified and indexed with Illumina adapters by means of the Nextera XT Index Kit. gammadelta TCR libraries were sequenced on an Illumina MiSeq with a V2 300-cycle kit. Per the source publication's procedure: Using MiXCR v2.1.12, CDR3 sequences were assembled, and reads were mapped onto D, J and V genes obtained from GenBank. VDJtools v1.2.1 was used to analyze the repertoires of the CDR3 clonotypes. TCRdb processed the public reads again with the CATT caller, after which rows with matching DNA were combined. The V and J calls reflect TCRdb's pipeline rather than the authors' work. Counted in this sample were over a thousand delta-chain clones; 30% to 35% of them appeared once. Of the sample, roughly 9.6% falls within the top ten clones.

Comment on this clone: This receptor's antigen is unknown. No quality values exist for individual bases; no much larger clone is one base distant.

Pregnant women receiving prenatal care in Kampala, Uganda, were recruited, and the infants of these women were enrolled, with documentation of maternal HIV status required. Weekly visits were made to families, and infant clinical information, oral swabs and peripheral blood were collected beginning at 6 weeks of age and every 4 months thereafter. After blood was collected in heparin tubes, PBMC were isolated using Ficoll-Paque density gradient centrifugation and then cryopreserved. Spanning cysteine to phenylalanine, the CDR3 consists of 18 amino acids. This entry keeps only the CDR3 DNA: 54 bases, framed from base 1. The germline V gene gives CDR1 as GEAIGNYY and CDR2 as EKD. From V the trimming removes 3 bases and from J it removes 2 bases, while the gene matches leave 11 bases of the junction unaccounted for.

The chain is encoded by TRDV2 joined to TRDJ1, with TRDD3 matching 13 junction bases. The starting material was peripheral blood, obtained at time point 1 of longitudinal follow-up. This receptor was taken from a human donor who was a Ugandan infant, either HIV-exposed or HIV-unexposed (not recorded which). CDR3 loop: CACDPPFLLGDTTDKLIF. The DNA is as follows: TGTGCCTGTGACCCCCCCTTCTTACTGGGGGATACGACCGATAAACTCATCTTT.